This T cell receptor beta chain was sequenced for a study of cytomegalovirus exposure and HLA in healthy donors. Across the study: Among some 400 genotyped donors, roughly 81% fell in the Caucasian-associated ancestry cluster.

60 Vbeta and 13 Jbeta primers were used in PCR. Measured with immunoSEQ multiplex PCR; TCRdb has only the in-frame clones, and not every one. The repertoire holds around 170,000 clones, with over 60% as singletons. V was shortened by 0 bases and J by 3 bases, with 15 bases between the two germline ends. Germline loops: CDR1 SGHAT, CDR2 FQNNGV. The CDR3 has 16 residues. This clone was recorded a few times. Its antigen is not identified. Study results and limitations: According to the study, 180 or so TCR beta chains were cytomegalovirus-associated.

Input material: PBMCs. The V call is TRBV11-2, the J call TRBJ2-7; D is possibly TRBD1 (5 bases). The source is a man in his forties or fifties in good health and CMV-seronegative. CDR3 DNA sequence: TGTGCCAGCAGCTTAGAGGCAGGGCCAGGCAGCTACGAGCAGTACTTC. This translates into CASSLEAGPGSYEQYF.